This TCR beta chain was identified in a study of PD-1 blockade in classical Hodgkin lymphoma. There was relapse after autologous stem cell transplantation in every patient, and there was variation in brentuximab vedotin exposure. The CDR3 loop spans 13 amino acids. Trimming took off 0 bases at V and 5 bases at J, with 7 bases between the two ends. The germline CDR1 and CDR2 sequences are SEHNR and FQNEAQ (reference sequence). Sequencing used immunoSEQ multiplex PCR; TCRdb keeps in-frame clones, though not all of them. The repertoire holds some 100,000 clones, with roughly 90% as singletons. This clone was seen a single time.

This specimen was peripheral blood mononuclear cells (PBMCs), taken at baseline. The sequence was collected from a human donor with classical Hodgkin lymphoma. The V call is TRBV7-9, the J call TRBJ1-2; D gene ambiguous. The CDR3 spells CASSLAGKYGYTF. As DNA, the CDR3 is TGTGCCAGCAGCTTAGCAGGGAAATATGGCTACACCTTC.